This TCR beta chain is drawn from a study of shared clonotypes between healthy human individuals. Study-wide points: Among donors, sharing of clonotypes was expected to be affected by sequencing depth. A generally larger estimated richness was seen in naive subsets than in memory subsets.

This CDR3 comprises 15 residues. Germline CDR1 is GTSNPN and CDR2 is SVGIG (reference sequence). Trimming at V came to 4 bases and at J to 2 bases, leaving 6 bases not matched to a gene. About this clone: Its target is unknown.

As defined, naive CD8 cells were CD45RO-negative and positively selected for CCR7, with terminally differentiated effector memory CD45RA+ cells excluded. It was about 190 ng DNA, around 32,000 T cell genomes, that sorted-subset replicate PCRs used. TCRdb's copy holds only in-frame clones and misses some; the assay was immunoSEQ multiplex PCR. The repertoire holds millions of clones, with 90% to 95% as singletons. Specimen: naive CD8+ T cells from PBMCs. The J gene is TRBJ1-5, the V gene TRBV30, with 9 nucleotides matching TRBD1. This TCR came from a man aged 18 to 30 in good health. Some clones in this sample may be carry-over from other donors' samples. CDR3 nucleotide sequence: TGTGCCTGGAAGGGTTGGGACAGGGGCAATCAGCCCCAGCATTTT. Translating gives CAWKGWDRGNQPQHF.